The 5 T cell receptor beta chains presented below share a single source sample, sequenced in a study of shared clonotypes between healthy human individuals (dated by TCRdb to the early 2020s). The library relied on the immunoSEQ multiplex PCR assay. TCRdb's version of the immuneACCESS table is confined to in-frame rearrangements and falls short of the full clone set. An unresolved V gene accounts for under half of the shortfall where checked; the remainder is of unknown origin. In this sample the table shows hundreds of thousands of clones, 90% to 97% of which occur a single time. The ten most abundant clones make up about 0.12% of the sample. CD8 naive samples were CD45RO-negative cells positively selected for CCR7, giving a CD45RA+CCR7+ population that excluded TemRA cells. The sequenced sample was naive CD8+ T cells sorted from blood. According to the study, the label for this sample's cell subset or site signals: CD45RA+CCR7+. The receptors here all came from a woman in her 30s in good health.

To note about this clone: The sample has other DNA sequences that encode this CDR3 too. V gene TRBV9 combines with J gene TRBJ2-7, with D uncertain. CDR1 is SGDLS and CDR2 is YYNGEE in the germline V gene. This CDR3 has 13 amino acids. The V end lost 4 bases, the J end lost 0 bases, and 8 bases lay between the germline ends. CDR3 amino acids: CASSPPRSYEQYF. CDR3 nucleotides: TGTGCCAGCAGCCCCCCCCGCTCCTACGAGCAGTACTTC.

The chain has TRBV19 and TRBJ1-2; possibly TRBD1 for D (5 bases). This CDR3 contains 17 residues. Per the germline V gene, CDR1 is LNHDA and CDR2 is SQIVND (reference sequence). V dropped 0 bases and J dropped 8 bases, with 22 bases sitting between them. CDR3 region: CASSIDLGQGSSEGYTF. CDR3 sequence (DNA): TGTGCCAGTAGTATAGATCTGGGCCAGGGATCGTCGGAGGGCTACACCTTC.

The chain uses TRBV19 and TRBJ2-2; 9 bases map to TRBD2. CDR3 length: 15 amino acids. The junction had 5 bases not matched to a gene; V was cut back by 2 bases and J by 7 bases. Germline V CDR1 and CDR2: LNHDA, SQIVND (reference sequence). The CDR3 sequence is CASSIFLAGYGELFF. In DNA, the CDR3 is TGTGCCAGTAGTATATTTCTAGCGGGATACGGGGAGCTGTTTTTT. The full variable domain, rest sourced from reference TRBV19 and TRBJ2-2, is DGGITQSPKYLFRKEGQNVTLSCEQNLNHDAMYWYRQDPGQGLRLIYYSQIVNDFQKGDIAEGYSVSREKKESFPLTVTSAQKNPTAFYLCASSIFLAGYGELFFGEGSRLTVL.

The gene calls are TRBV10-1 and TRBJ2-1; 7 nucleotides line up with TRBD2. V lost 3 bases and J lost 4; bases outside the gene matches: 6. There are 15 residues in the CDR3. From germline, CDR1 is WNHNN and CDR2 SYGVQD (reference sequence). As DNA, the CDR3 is TGCGCCAGCAGTGATGGTCGGGAGGATTACAATGAGCAGTTCTTC. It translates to CASSDGREDYNEQFF.

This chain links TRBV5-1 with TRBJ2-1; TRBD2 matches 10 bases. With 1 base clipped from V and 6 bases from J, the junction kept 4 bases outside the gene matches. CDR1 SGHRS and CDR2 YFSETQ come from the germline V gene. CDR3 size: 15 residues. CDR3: CASSLKREGRNEQFF. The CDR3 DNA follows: TGCGCCAGCAGCTTGAAGCGGGAGGGTCGCAATGAGCAGTTCTTC.